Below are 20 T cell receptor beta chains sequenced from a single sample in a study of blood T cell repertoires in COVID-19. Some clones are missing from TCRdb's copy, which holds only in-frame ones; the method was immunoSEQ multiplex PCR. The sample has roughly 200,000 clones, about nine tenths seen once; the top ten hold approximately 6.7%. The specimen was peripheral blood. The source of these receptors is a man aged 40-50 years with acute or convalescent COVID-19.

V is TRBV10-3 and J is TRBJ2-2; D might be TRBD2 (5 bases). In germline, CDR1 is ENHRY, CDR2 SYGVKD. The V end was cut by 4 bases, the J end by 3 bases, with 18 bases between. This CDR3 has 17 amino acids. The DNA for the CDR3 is TGTGCCATCAGTGCAATGCGGACTGGGGAAGACACCGGGGAGCTGTTTTTT. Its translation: CAISAMRTGEDTGELFF.

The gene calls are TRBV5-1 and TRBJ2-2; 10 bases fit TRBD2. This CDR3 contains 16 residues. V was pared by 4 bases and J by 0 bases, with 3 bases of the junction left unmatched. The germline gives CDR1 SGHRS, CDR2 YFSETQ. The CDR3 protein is CASSKGLATNTGELFF. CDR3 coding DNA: TGCGCCAGCAGCAAGGGACTAGCGACGAACACCGGGGAGCTGTTTTTT.

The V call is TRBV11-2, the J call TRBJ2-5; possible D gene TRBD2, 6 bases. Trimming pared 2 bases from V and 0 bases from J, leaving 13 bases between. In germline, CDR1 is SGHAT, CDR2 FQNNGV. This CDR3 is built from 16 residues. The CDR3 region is CASSLTAGHNQETQYF. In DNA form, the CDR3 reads TGTGCCAGCAGCTTAACGGCGGGGCATAACCAAGAGACCCAGTACTTC.

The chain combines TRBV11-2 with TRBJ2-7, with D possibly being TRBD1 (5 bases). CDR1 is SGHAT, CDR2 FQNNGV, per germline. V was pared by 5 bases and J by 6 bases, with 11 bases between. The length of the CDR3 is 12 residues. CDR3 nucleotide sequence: TGTGCCAGCAGCCACTTTGGGGCCGAGCAGTACTTC. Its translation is CASSHFGAEQYF.

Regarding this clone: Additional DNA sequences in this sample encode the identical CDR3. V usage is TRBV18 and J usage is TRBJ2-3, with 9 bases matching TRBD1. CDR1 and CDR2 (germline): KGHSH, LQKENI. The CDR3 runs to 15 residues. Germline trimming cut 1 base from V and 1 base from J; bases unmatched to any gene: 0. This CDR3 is CASSPRTGGTDTQYF. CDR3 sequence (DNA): TGTGCCAGCTCACCACGGACAGGGGGCACAGATACGCAGTATTTT. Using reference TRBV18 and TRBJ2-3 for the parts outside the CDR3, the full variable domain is NAGVMQNPRHLVRRRGQEARLRCSPMKGHSHVYWYRQLPEEGLKFMVYLQKENIIDESGMPKERFSAEFPKEGPSILRIQQVVRGDSAAYFCASSPRTGGTDTQYFGPGTRLTVL.

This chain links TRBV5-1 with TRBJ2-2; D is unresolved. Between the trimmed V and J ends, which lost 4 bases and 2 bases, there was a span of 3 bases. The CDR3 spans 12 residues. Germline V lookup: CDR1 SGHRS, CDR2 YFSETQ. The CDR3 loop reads CASSLNTGELFF. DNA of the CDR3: TGCGCCAGCAGCCTAAACACCGGGGAGCTGTTTTTT.

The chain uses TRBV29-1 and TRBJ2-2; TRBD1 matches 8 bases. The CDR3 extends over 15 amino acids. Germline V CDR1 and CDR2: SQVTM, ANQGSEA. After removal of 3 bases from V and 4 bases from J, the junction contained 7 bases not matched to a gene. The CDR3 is CSVESGGRVTGELFF. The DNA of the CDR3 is TGCAGCGTTGAGTCAGGGGGCAGAGTCACCGGGGAGCTGTTTTTT.

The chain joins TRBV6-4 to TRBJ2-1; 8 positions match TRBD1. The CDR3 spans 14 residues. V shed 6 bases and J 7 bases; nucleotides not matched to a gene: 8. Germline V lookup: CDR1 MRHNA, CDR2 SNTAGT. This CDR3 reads CASSPGGLGNEQFF. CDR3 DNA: TGTGCCAGCAGCCCAGGGGGCCTTGGGAATGAGCAGTTCTTC.

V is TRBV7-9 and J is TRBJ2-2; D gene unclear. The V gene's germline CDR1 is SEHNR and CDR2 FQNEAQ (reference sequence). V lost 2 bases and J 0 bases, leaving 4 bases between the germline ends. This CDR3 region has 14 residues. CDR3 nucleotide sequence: TGTGCCAGCAGCTTACTACCGAACACCGGGGAGCTGTTTTTT. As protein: CASSLLPNTGELFF. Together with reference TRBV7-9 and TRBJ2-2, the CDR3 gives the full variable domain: DTGVSQNPRHKITKRGQNVTFRCDPISEHNRLYWYRQTLGQGPEFLTYFQNEAQLEKSRLLSDRFSAERPKGSFSTLEIQRTEQGDSAMYLCASSLLPNTGELFFGEGSRLTVL.

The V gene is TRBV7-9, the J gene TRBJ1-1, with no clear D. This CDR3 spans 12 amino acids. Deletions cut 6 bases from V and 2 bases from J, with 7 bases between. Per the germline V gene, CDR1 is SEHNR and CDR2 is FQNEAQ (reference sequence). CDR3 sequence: CASSYTNTEAFF. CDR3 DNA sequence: TGTGCCAGCAGTTATACTAACACTGAAGCTTTCTTT.

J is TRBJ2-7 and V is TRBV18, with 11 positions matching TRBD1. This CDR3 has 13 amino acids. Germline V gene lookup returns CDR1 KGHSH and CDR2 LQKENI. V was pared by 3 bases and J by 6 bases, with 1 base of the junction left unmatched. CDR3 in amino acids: CASSPDRGLEQYF. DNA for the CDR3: TGTGCCAGCTCACCGGACAGGGGGCTCGAGCAGTACTTC.

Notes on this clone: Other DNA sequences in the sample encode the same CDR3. The CDR3 region is CASSLTVNTEAFF. The CDR3, as DNA: TGTGCCAGCAGTTTAACAGTGAACACTGAAGCTTTCTTT. V gene TRBV27 combines with J gene TRBJ1-1; D uncertain. Between the trimmed V and J ends, which lost 2 bases and 0 bases, there was a span of 4 bases. The germline gives CDR1 MNHEY, CDR2 SMNVEV (reference sequence). The CDR3 length is 13 residues.

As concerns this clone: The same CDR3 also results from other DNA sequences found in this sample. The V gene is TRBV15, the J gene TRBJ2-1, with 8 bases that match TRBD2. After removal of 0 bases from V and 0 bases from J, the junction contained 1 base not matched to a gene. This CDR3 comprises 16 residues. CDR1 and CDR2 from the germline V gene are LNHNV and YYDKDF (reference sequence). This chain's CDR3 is CATSRDRGGSYNEQFF. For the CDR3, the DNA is TGTGCCACCAGCAGAGACCGGGGGGGCTCCTACAATGAGCAGTTCTTC.

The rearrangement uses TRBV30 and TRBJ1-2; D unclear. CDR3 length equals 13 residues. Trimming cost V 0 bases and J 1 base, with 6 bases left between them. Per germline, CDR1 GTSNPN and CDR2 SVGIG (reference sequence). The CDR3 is CAWSVSVNYGYTF. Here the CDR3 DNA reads TGTGCCTGGAGTGTTTCGGTTAACTATGGCTACACCTTC. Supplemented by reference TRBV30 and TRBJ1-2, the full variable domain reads SQTIHQWPATLVQPVGSPLSLECTVEGTSNPNLYWYRQAAGRGLQLLFYSVGIGQISSEVPQNLSASRPQDRQFILSSKKLLLSDSGFYLCAWSVSVNYGYTFGSGTRLTVV.

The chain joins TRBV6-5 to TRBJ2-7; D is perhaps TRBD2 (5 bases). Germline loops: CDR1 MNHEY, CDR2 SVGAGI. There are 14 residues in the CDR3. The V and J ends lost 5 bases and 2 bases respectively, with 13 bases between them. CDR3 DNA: TGTGCCAGCAGTACGGAGGTCAGTCCCTACGAGCAGTACTTC. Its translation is CASSTEVSPYEQYF.

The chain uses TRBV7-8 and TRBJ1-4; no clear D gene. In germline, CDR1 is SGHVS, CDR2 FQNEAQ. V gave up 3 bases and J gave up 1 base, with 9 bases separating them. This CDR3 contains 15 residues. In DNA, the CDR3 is TGTGCCAGCAGCTTTCAAAGGAGAACTAATGAAAAACTGTTTTTT. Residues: CASSFQRRTNEKLFF.

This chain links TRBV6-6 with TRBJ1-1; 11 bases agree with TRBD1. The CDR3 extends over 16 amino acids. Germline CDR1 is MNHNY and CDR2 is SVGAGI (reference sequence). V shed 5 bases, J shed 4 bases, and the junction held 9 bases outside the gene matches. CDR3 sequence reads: CASSKPTGTGGTEAFF. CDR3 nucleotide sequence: TGTGCCAGCAGTAAACCCACCGGGACAGGGGGCACTGAAGCTTTCTTT.

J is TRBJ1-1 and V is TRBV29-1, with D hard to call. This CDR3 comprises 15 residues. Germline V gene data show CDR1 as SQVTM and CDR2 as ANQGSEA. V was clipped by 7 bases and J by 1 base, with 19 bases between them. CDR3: CSADPLEGRNTEAFF. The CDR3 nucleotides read TGCAGCGCCGACCCCCTGGAGGGCCGGAACACTGAAGCTTTCTTT.

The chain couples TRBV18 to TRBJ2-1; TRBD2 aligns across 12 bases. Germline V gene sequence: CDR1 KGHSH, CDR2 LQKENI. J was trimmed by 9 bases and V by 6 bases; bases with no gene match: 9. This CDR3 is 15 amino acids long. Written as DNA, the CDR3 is TGTGCCAGCTCCCCTAGCGGGGGGGTTTTTAGTGAGCAGTTCTTC. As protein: CASSPSGGVFSEQFF.

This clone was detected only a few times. DNA of the CDR3: TGTGCCAGCTCAAGTCTCAGTAGCAATCAGCCCCAGCATTTT. Translating gives CASSSLSSNQPQHF. The chain uses TRBV18 and TRBJ1-5; D gene uncertain. The germline gives CDR1 KGHSH, CDR2 LQKENI. Trimming removed 5 bases at V and 0 bases at J, with 8 bases between. The CDR3 consists of 14 residues.